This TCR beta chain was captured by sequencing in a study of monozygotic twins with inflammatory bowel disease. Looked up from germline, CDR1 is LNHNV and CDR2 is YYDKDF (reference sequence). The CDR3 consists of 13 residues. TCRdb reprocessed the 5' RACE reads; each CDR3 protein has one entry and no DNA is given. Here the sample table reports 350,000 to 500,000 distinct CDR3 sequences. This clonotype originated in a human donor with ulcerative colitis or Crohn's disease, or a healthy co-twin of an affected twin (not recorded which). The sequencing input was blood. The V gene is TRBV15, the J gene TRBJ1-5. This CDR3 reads CATSREENQPQHF.